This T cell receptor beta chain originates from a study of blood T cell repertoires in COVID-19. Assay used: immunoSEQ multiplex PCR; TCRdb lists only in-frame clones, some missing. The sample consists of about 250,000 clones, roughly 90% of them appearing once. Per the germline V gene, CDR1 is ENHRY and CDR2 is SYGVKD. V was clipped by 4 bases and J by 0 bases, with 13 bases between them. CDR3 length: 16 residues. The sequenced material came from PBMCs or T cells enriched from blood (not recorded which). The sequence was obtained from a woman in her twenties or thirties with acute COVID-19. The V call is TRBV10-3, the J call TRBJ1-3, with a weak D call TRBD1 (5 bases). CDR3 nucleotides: TGTGCCATCAGTGGACCCGCCGGGGGCTCTGGAAACACCATATATTTT. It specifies CAISGPAGGSGNTIYF.